Described below is a single T cell receptor beta chain sequence and its context. V lost 0 bases and J 5 bases, leaving 12 bases between the germline ends. The CDR3 sequence is 15 residues long. Per the germline V gene, CDR1 is MGHRA and CDR2 is YSYEKL. The data originate from a study of blood T cell repertoires in COVID-19. Across the study: T cells, B-cell-depleted T cells, or PBMCs supplied cDNA or gDNA.

The assay was immunoSEQ multiplex PCR, and TCRdb's table has in-frame clones only and misses some. The data hold approximately 180,000 clones, with approximately 89% observed a single time. The TCR originated in a middle-aged man who had recovered from COVID-19. J is TRBJ2-3 and V is TRBV4-1, with no clear D. The sample consisted of PBMCs or T cells enriched from blood (not recorded which). The DNA for the CDR3 is TGCGCCAGCAGCCAAGACATAGTTAATGTAGATACGCAGTATTTT. It encodes CASSQDIVNVDTQYF.